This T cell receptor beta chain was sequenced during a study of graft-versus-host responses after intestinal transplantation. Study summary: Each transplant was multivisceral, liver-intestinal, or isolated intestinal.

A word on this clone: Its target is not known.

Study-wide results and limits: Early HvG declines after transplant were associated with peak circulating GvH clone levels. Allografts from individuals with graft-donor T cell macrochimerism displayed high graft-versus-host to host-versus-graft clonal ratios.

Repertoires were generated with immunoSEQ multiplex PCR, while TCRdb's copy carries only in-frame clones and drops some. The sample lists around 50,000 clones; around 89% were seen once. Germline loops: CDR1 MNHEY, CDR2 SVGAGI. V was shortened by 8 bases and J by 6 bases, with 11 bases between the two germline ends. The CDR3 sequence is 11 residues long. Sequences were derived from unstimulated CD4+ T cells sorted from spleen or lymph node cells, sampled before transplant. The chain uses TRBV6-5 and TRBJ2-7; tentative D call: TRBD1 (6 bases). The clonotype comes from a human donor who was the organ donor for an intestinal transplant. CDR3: CASGVTGEQYF. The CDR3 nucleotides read TGTGCCAGCGGCGTGACAGGCGAGCAGTACTTC.